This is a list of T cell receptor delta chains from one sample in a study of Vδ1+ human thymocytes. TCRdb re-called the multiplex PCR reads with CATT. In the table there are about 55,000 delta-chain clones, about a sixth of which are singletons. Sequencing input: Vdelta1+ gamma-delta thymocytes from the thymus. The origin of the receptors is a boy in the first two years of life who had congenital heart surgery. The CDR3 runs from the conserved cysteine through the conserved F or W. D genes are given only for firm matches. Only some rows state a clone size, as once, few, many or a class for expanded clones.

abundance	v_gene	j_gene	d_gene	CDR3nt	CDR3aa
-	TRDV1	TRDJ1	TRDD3	TGTGCTCTTGGGGAACTCTACTTCCCCACTGGGGGATGGAAGAAACTCATCTTT	CALGELYFPTGGWKKLIF
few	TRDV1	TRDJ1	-	TGTGCTCTTGGGGGCACCCCCGGTTCCAGCCAGGTACTGAGAACCGATAGACTCATCTTT	CALGGTPGSSQVLRTDRLIF
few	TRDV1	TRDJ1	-	TGTGCTCTTGGGGAACGTGCATCCCCCCCTACTCGCGGGGCTCCATGGTACACCGATAAACTCATCTTT	CALGERASPPTRGAPWYTDKLIF
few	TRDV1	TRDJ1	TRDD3	TGTGCTCTTGGAGTAGCTGGGGGAGGGTACACCGATAAACTCATCTTT	CALGVAGGGYTDKLIF
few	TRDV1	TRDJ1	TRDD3	TGTGCTCTTGGGGAACGGCCTGGGGGATACTACCCTAACACCGATAAACTCATCTTT	CALGERPGGYYPNTDKLIF
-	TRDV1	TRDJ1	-	TGTGCTCTTGGGGGTCCCGGGGATTCCTACTGGTCCAATAAACTCATCTTT	CALGGPGDSYWSNKLIF
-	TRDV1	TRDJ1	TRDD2	TGTGCTCTTGGCTGTCCTTCCTACCCTAAACTCATCTTT	CALGCPSYPKLIF
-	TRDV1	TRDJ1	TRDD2	TGTGCTCTTGGGGATATTCCTACGAGGGATACCGATAAACTCATCTTT	CALGDIPTRDTDKLIF
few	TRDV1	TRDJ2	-	TGTGCTCTTGGGGAAGCTACCGCCGCAGAGAGAGCACAACTCTTCTTT	CALGEATAAERAQLFF
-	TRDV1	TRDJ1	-	TGTGCTCTTGGGCCGTGGGGGCCTCGGTGGGTTCCCTACACCGATAAACTCATCTTT	CALGPWGPRWVPYTDKLIF
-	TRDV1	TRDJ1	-	TGTGCTCTTGGGAGCATTCCTCCTTACACCGATAAACTCATCTTT	CALGSIPPYTDKLIF
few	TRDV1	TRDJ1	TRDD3	TGTGCTCTTGGGGAACACCTCCCCGCCTCCTTATGGGGATACGGGCCTTACACCGATAAACTCATCTTT	CALGEHLPASLWGYGPYTDKLIF
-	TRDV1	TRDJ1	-	TGTGCTCTTGGGGAACTTTCCCCCCCGGGATACACCGATAAACTCATCTTT	CALGELSPPGYTDKLIF
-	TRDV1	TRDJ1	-	TGTGCTCTTGGGGAACTAATAATTTTTCCCGTGGCAGATAAACTCATCTTT	CALGELIIFPVADKLIF
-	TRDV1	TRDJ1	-	TGTGCTCTTGGGGAAAGATCGCTCCTACTTGGATCCTACACCGATAAACTCATCTTT	CALGERSLLLGSYTDKLIF
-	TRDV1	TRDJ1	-	TGTGCTCTTGGGTCACACTTACGGCGTACTGGGTTGTACACCGATAAACTCATCTTT	CALGSHLRRTGLYTDKLIF
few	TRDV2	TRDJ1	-	TGTGCCTGTGACACCGACTGGGACCCATTGGTCGATAAACTCATCTTT	CACDTDWDPLVDKLIF